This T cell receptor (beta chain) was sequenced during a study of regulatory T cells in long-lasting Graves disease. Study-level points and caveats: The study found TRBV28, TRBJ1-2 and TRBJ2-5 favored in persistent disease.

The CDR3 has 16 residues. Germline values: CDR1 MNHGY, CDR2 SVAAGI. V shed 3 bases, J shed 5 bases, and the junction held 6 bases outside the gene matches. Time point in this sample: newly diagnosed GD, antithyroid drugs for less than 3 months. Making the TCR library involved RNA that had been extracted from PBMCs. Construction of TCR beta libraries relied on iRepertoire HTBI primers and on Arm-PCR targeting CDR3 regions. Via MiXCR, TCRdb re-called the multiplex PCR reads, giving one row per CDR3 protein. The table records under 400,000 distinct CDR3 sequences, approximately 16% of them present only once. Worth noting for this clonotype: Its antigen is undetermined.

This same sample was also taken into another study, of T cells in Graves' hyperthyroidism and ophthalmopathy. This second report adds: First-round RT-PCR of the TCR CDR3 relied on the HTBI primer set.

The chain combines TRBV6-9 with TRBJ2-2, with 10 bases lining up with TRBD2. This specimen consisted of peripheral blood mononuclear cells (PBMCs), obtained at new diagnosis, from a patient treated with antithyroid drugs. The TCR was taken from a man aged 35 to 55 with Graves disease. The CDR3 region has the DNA TGTGCCAGCAGTTACTTAGCGGGGGGATCAACCGGGGAGCTGTTTTTT. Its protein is CASSYLAGGSTGELFF.